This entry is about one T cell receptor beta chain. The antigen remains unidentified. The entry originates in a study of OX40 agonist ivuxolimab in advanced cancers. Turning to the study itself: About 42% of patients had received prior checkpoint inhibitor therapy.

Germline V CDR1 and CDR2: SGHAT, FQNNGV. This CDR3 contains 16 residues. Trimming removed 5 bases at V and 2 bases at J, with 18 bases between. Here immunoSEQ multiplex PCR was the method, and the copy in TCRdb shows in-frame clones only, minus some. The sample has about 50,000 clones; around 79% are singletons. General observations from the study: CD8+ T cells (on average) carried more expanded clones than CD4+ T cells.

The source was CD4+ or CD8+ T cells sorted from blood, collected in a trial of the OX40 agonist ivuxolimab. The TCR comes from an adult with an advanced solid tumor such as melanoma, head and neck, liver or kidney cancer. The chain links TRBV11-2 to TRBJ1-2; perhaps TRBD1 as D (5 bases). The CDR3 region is CASSPGTQGINYGYTF. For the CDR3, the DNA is TGTGCCAGCAGCCCGGGAACCCAGGGAATCAACTATGGCTACACCTTC.